This T cell receptor (beta chain) is drawn from a study of shared clonotypes between healthy human individuals. Findings and limits, study-wide: Deeper or shallower sequencing was expected to change how clonotypes are shared among donors.

Sequencing used immunoSEQ multiplex PCR; TCRdb keeps in-frame clones, though not all of them. Here the sample spans about 2.2 million clones, under 95% being singletons. Trimming pared 4 bases from V and 2 bases from J, leaving 17 bases between. The CDR3 loop spans 16 amino acids. Per germline, CDR1 MDHEN and CDR2 SYDVKM. Remarks on this clone: The antigen is undetermined.

Only CD45RO-negative cells positively selected for CCR7 counted as naive CD8 cells, so terminally differentiated effector memory CD45RA+ cells were excluded. Sequencing was carried out using naive CD8+ T cells from PBMCs. The chain carries TRBV28 and TRBJ1-1, with D possibly being TRBD1 (5 bases). The sequence was collected from a man aged 18 to 29 in good health. Some clones in this sample may be carry-over from other donors' samples. CDR3 residues: CASSSGLTVTNTEAFF. In DNA form, the CDR3 reads TGTGCCAGCAGTTCGGGTTTGACAGTAACCAACACTGAAGCTTTCTTT.